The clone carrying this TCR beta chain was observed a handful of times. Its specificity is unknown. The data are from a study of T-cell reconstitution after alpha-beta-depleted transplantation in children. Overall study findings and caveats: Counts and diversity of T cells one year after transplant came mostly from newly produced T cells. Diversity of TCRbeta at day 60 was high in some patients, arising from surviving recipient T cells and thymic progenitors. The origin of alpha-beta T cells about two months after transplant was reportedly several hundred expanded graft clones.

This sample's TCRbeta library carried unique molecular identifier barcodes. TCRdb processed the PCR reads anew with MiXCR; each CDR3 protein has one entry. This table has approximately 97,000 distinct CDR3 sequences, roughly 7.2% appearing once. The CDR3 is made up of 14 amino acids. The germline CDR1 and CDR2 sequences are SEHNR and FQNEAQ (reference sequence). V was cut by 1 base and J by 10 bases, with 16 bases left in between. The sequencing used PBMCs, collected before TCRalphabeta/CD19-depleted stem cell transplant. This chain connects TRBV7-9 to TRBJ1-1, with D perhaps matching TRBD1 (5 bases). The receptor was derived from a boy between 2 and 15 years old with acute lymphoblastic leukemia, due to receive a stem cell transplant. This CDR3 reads CASSLEGTKVPAFF. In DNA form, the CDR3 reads TGTGCCAGCAGCTTAGAGGGGACTAAGGTACCAGCTTTCTTT.